This T cell receptor (beta chain) was obtained from a study of graft-versus-host responses after intestinal transplantation. Overall study: Transplants given to recipients were multivisceral, liver-intestinal, or isolated intestinal. Tacrolimus plus steroids were given to all recipients for about 3 years, preceded by anti-thymocyte globulin induction. Study-wide points: GvH clones were found in recipient marrow; some appeared first in ileum or blood.

In regard to this clone: The antigen remains unidentified.

Germline V lookup: CDR1 MNHEY, CDR2 SVGAGI. The length of the CDR3 is 15 residues. Trimming took off 4 bases at V and 2 bases at J, with 15 bases between the two ends. Generated by immunoSEQ multiplex PCR, the TCRdb table keeps only in-frame clones and is missing some. Of 100,000 to 110,000 clones in the sample, roughly 87% were seen once. The starting material was unstimulated CD4+ T cells sorted from spleen or lymph node cells, obtained before transplant. The TCR comes from a human donor who was the organ donor for an intestinal transplant. The chain uses TRBV6-5 and TRBJ2-7; a possible D gene is TRBD2 (5 bases). Written as DNA, the CDR3 is TGTGCCAGCAGTTTTGCCCACGGGGAGACCTACGAGCAGTACTTC. Protein sequence: CASSFAHGETYEQYF.